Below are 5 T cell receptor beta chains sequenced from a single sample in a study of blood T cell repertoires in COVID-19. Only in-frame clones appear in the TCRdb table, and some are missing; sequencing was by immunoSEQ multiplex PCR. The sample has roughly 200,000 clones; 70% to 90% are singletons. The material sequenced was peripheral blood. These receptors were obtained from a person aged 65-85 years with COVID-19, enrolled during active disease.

The CDR3 protein is CASSPSKAGNEQFF. The DNA for the CDR3 is TGTGCCAGCTCACCCTCGAAAGCTGGCAATGAGCAGTTCTTC. The V and J genes are TRBV18 and TRBJ2-1; D unresolved. V lost 3 bases to trimming and J lost 6 bases, with 12 bases between them. Looked up from germline, CDR1 is KGHSH and CDR2 is LQKENI. The CDR3 is made up of 14 amino acids.

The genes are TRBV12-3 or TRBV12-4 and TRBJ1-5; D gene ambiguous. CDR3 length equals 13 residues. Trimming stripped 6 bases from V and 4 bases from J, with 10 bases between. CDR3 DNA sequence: TGTGCCAGCAGAAACGACGGGAATCAGCCCCAGCATTTT. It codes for CASRNDGNQPQHF.

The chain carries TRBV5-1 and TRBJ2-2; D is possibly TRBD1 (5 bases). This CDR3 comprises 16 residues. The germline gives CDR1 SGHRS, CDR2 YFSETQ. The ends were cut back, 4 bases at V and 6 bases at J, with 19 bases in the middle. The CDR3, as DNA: TGCGCCAGCAGCCCAGAGAAAAACATGGGGCCCGGGGAGCTGTTTTTT. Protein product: CASSPEKNMGPGELFF.

The DNA for the CDR3 is TGCAGCGTTGAGCTGGAGTACGGCAATGAGCAGTTCTTC. Translated: CSVELEYGNEQFF. The genes are TRBV29-1 and TRBJ2-1; D gene unclear. The V gene lost 3 bases and the J gene lost 6 bases, with 12 bases spanning the gap. The germline gives CDR1 SQVTM, CDR2 ANQGSEA. The CDR3 covers 13 residues.

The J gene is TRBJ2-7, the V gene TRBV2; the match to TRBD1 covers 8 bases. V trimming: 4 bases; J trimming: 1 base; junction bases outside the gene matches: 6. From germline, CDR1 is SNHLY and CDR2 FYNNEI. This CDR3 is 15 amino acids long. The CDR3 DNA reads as TGTGCCAGCAGTGGTGACAGGGGCCGGTCCTACGAGCAGTACTTC. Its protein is CASSGDRGRSYEQYF.